This T cell receptor (beta chain) was observed in a study of OX40 agonist ivuxolimab in advanced cancers. Overall study: Ivuxolimab, an antibody acting as an agonist of OX40 (CD134), was used to treat patients. Each patient was given ivuxolimab into a vein every 2 weeks, at 0.01 to 10 mg/kg.

Germline V CDR1 and CDR2: SGDLS, YYNGEE. There are 13 residues in the CDR3. Trimming pared 4 bases from V and 4 bases from J, leaving 11 bases between. Study-level points and caveats: Low normalized clonal expansion also occurred in some nonresponding patients. Expanded peripheral T-cell antigen specificity went undetermined.

To note about this clone: Its antigen remains unknown.

Clones were sequenced by immunoSEQ multiplex PCR, and TCRdb holds only the in-frame ones, with some missing. The data hold around 68,000 clones, with more than 85% observed a single time. The sequence came from an adult with an advanced solid tumor such as melanoma, head and neck, liver or kidney cancer. The chain combines TRBV9 with TRBJ2-5; TRBD2 might be the D (6 bases). This material consisted of CD4+ or CD8+ T cells sorted from blood, taken in a trial of the OX40 agonist ivuxolimab. CDR3 amino acids: CASSPGSRETQYF. DNA for the CDR3: TGTGCCAGCAGCCCCGGGAGTCGAGAGACCCAGTACTTC.